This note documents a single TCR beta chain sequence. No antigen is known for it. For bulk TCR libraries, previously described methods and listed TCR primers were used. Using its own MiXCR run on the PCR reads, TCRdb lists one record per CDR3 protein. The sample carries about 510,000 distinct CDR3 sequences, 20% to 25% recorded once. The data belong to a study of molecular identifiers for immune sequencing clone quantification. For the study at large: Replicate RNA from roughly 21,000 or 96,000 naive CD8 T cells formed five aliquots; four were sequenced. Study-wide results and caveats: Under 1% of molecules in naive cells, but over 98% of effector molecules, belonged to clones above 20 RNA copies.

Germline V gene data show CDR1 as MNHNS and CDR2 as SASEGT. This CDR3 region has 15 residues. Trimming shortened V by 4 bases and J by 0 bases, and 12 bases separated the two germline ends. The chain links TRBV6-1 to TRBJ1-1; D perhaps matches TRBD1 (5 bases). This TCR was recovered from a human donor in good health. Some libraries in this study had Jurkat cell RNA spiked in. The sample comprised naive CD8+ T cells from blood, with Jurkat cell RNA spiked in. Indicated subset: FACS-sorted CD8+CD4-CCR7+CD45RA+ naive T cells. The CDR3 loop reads CASSVAGGMNTEAFF. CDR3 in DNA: TGTGCCAGCAGTGTGGCGGGGGGAATGAACACTGAAGCTTTCTTT.